This T cell receptor (beta chain) was observed in a study of follicular helper T cells after annual influenza vaccination. Of note for this clone: Its specificity is unknown.

Time point here: 2015-2016 season, 7 days after influenza vaccination. Each time point used about 35 to 110 mL of blood. The CDR3 totals 14 residues. Germline values: CDR1 SGHNT, CDR2 YYREEE (reference sequence). V lost 0 bases, J lost 2 bases, and 1 base stayed unmatched. Assay used: immunoSEQ multiplex PCR; TCRdb lists only in-frame clones, some missing. The sample has 7,000 or so clones; around 82% are singletons. Overall study findings and caveats: Successive annual vaccinations recalled a recurrent oligoclonal ICOS+CD38+ cTfh response with influenza-specific clonotypes.

The chain is built from TRBV5-4 and TRBJ2-5; TRBD1 agrees at 7 bases. The sequence came from an adult who received the influenza vaccine. The sequences come from CXCR5- memory CD4+ T cells sorted from blood, collected 7 days after influenza vaccination. The CDR3 loop reads CASSLEQGQETQYF. CDR3 DNA sequence: TGTGCCAGCAGCTTGGAACAGGGGCAAGAGACCCAGTACTTC.